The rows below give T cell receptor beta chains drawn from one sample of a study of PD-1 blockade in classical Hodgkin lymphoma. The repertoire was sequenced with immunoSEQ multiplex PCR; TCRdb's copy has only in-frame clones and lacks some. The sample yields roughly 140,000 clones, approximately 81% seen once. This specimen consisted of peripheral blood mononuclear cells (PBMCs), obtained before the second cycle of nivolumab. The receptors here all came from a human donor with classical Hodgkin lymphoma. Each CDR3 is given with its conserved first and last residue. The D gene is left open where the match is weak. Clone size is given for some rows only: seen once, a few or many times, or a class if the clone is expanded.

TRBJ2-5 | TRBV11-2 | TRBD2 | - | TGTGCCAGCAGAGTAGCGGGAGGGCCGAAAGAGACCCAGTACTTC | CASRVAGGPKETQYF
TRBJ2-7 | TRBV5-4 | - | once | TGTGCCAGCAGCTTCCAGGGCTCCTACGAGCAGTACTTC | CASSFQGSYEQYF
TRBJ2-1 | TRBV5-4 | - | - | TGTGCCAGCACCTCGGGACTTCACCTCTACAATGAGCAGTTCTTC | CASTSGLHLYNEQFF
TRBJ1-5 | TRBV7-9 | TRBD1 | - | TGTGCCAGCAGCCAAGGGACAGTGAATCAGCCCCAGCATTTT | CASSQGTVNQPQHF
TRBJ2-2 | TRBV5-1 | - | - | TGCGCCAGCAGCAGTTCGGCAGGAGGCATTCCGAACACCGGGGAGCTGTTTTTT | CASSSSAGGIPNTGELFF
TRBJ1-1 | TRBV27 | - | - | TGTGCCAGCAGTTTAAGCAGGTACCGCACTGAAGCTTTCTTT | CASSLSRYRTEAFF
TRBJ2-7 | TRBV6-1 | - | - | TGTGCCAGCAGCTTAACTGGGGCCTACGAGCAGTACTTC | CASSLTGAYEQYF
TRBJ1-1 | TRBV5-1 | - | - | TGCGCCAGCAGCTTGGACAGGTCGAACACTGAAGCTTTCTTT | CASSLDRSNTEAFF
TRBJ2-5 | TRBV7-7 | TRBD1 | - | TGTGCTAGCAGCCCTGACAGGGCCAGAGAGACCCAGTACTTC | CASSPDRARETQYF
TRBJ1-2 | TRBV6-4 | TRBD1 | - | TGTGCCAGCAGATCCCGACAGGGCATAAACTATGGCTACACCTTC | CASRSRQGINYGYTF
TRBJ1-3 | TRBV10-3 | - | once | TGTGCCATCAGTGAAGGACATTTCTCTGGAAACACCATATATTTT | CAISEGHFSGNTIYF
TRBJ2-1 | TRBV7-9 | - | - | TGTGCCAGCAGCTTAGATTACAGGTCGGGTGAGCAGTTCTTC | CASSLDYRSGEQFF
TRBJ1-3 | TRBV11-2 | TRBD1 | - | TGTGCCAGCAGCCACCGGCGACAGGGGGCTGGAAACACCATATATTTT | CASSHRRQGAGNTIYF
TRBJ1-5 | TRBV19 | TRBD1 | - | TGTGCCAGTAGTATTGACGGGACAGGGGAGAATCAGCCCCAGCATTTT | CASSIDGTGENQPQHF
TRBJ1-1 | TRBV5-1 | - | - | TGCGCCAGCAGCTTAAATGGGGCCAACACTGAAGCTTTCTTT | CASSLNGANTEAFF
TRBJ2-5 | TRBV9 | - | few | TGTGCCAGCAGCGTAGGTGGGGACTCAAACCTTCTCAAGACCCAGTACTTC | CASSVGGDSNLLKTQYF
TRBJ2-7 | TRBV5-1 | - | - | TGCGCCAGCAGCCCAGGACTCGGAGTGGGGCCCTACGAGCAGTACTTC | CASSPGLGVGPYEQYF
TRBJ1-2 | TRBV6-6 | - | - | TGTGCCAGCACCTACGGGTCAAGAGCTAACTATGGCTACACCTTC | CASTYGSRANYGYTF
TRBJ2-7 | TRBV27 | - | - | TGTGCCAGCAGTTACCACGATTCCTACGAGCAGTACTTC | CASSYHDSYEQYF
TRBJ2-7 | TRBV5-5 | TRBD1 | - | TGTGCCAGCAGCTGGACAGGGGGGTTATTTGAGCAGTACTTC | CASSWTGGLFEQYF
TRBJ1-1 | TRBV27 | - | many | TGTGCCAGCAGTTTACGACCCGAATCGAACACTGAAGCTTTCTTT | CASSLRPESNTEAFF
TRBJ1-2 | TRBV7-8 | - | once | TGTGCCAGCAGCTCACGGACAGCCAACGGCTACACCTTC | CASSSRTANGYTF
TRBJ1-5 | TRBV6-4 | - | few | TGTGCCAGCAGTGGGGAGCCGAATCAGCCCCAGCATTTT | CASSGEPNQPQHF
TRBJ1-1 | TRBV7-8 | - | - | TGTGCCAGCAGCTCCGGGTATTCCAGAACCCTGAACACTGAAGCTTTCTTT | CASSSGYSRTLNTEAFF
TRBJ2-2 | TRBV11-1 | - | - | TGTGCCAGCAGCTCCAATAGGGGGTGGACGGGGGAGCTGTTTTTT | CASSSNRGWTGELFF
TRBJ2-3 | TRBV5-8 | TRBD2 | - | TGTGCCAGCAGCTTCGGACTAGCGAGAACAGATACGCAGTATTTT | CASSFGLARTDTQYF
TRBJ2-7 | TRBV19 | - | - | TGTGCCAGTAGTATAGCCGGTGGAGGGTGGTACGAGCAGTACTTC | CASSIAGGGWYEQYF
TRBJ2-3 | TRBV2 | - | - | TGTGCCAGCAGGTGGGATACCGGAACAGATACGCAGTATTTT | CASRWDTGTDTQYF
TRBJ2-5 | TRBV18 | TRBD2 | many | TGTGCCAGCTCACCCCCTAGCGGGAGGAGGGAGACCCAGTACTTC | CASSPPSGRRETQYF
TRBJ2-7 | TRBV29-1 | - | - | TGCAGCGTTGTTAGTTTGGGCCTCCCCTACGAGCAGTACTTC | CSVVSLGLPYEQYF
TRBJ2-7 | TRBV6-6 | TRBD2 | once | TGTGCCAGCAGTTACTTGGCTAGCGGGGGCTACGAGCAGTACTTC | CASSYLASGGYEQYF
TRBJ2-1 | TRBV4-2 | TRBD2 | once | TGTGCCAGCAGCCGAGGGAGGACTAGCGGGTTAAAAGGCCATGAGCAGTTCTTC | CASSRGRTSGLKGHEQFF
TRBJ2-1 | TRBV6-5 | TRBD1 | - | TGTGCCAGCAGGTGGGACAGGGGCCATTACAATGAGCAGTTCTTC | CASRWDRGHYNEQFF
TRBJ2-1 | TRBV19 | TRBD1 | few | TGTGCCAGTAGTACCCTTCCCGGGACAGGGAGCGATGAGCAGTTCTTC | CASSTLPGTGSDEQFF
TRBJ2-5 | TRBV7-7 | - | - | TGTGCTAGCACCAACAGGGCGCTTGGGGAGACCCAGTACTTC | CASTNRALGETQYF
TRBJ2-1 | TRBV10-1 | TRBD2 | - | TGCGCCATCGTCCCCCATTCCGGGACTAGCGGGGGGGGGAATGAGCAGTTCTTC | CAIVPHSGTSGGGNEQFF